This TCR beta chain is drawn from a study of monozygotic twins with inflammatory bowel disease (dated by TCRdb to between 2017 and 2020). Regarding the research as a whole: A total of around 30 monozygotic twin pairs were included in the full study, comprising nine German pairs (four IBD-concordant, five IBD-discordant) and 19 IBD-discordant Danish pairs. Disease-associated traits were sought mainly through comparisons between IBD patients and their genetically identical healthy co-twins within discordant pairs. Each individual had, on average, about 151 000 unique TCRalpha sequences and 181 000 unique TCRbeta sequences available for analysis.

Points the paper makes about the study in general: Compared with healthy twins, IBD patients shared fewer clonotypes with other individuals, and the difference was most pronounced in patients with signs of disease activity. Because patients received different immunosuppressive treatments, the repertoires may have picked up extra background noise and variability between individuals. No single strong signal or clonotype linked to IBD turned up in the results, so the idea that one exists was not supported. A decrease in TCRbeta repertoire diversity, as measured by inverse Simpson index, was observed in IBD patients compared with their healthy co-twins. Concordant and discordant twins showed no difference in repertoire similarity, possibly because of limited statistical power. Different T cell subtypes could not be distinguished in the analysis.

From each donor, an approximately 2.5 ml peripheral blood sample was drawn into PAXgene tubes and stored at -80 degrees C. Without T cell sorting, total RNA was isolated from whole blood using the PAXgene blood miRNA kit on an automated QIAcube. Deep TCRalpha and TCRbeta repertoire profiling with unique molecular barcoding was performed on peripheral blood of monozygotic twin pairs concordant or discordant for inflammatory bowel disease. Smoking habits were recorded for all twin pairs, and each individual was classified as a current, former or never smoker. From the germline V gene (reference sequence), CDR1 is DFQATT and CDR2 is SNEGSKA. Taken from cysteine to phenylalanine, the CDR3 has 18 residues. No DNA sequence is on record. Of note for this clonotype: The target of this receptor is not known.

The protocol used for the library was 5' RACE. Preparation of each TCR library used 3,000 to 3,500 ng of total RNA. For each sample, cDNA synthesis with SMARTScribe reverse transcriptase was split into eight separate reactions. During cDNA synthesis, unique molecular identifiers containing a 6-nucleotide sample barcode were introduced by template switching. TCRalpha and TCRbeta cDNA was amplified in two nested PCRs of 16 and 9 cycles, and bead purification was carried out after each PCR. Before amplification, cDNA was treated with uracil DNA-glycosylase and purified using the QIAquick PCR purification kit. The second PCR added Illumina TruSeq-compatible adapters along with sample-specific barcodes. TapeStation and Qubit were used to check library quality and concentration, and 4 to 6.5 ng of each library went into the pool. Pooled libraries were sequenced on an Illumina HiSeq2500 single-index Rapid Run with 2 x 100 bp reads and custom sequencing primers. The authors' analysis ran thus. UMI-based consensus assembly with MiGEC version 1.2.6 was used to correct PCR and sequencing errors. MiXCR version 2.1.1 handled V(D)J alignment, clonotype assembly and CDR3 extraction. To normalise gene usage, clonotype sharing and MAIT/NKT TCR abundance, the top 1000, 10 000 and 20 000 clonotypes in each sample were analysed. After downsampling to 27 000 UMIs, diversity was calculated as the inverse Simpson index using the vegan R package. Paired Mann-Whitney U tests were applied to discordant twin pairs, and Benjamini-Hochberg correction was used for multiple testing. Reads reprocessed by TCRdb are summarized as one entry per CDR3 protein sequence, and DNA is absent. The V and J calls reflect TCRdb's pipeline rather than the authors' work. The table for this sample lists 200,000 to 250,000 distinct CDR3 sequences. Less than 2% of the sample belongs to the ten largest clones.

The chain links TRBV20-1 with TRBJ2-1; TCRdb proposes TRBD2, but this gene call is untestable without DNA. The sample was blood. The TCR originated in a human donor with ulcerative colitis or Crohn's disease, or a healthy co-twin of an affected twin (not recorded which). For the CDR3, the sequence is CSAKGTSGGTGYDNEQFF.